A selection of T cell receptor beta chains follows, all from one sample in a study of blood T cell repertoires in COVID-19. TCRdb keeps only in-frame clones here, not all; method: immunoSEQ multiplex PCR. The sample has roughly 300,000 clones, 85% to 90% seen once. Sequenced: PBMCs or T cells enriched from blood (not recorded which). The receptors originated from a man aged 25-45 years who had recovered from COVID-19. Both conserved end residues are part of each CDR3. Each record gives: D gene, clone size, V gene, CDR3 length, J gene, CDR3 protein, CDR3 DNA. A D gene is named only where the DNA matches it firmly. Some rows have no size entry. The others give once, few or many, or a class for an expanded clone.

-	-	TRBV2	14	TRBJ1-2	CASSGFAGDYGYTF	TGTGCCAGCTCGGGCTTTGCAGGGGACTATGGCTACACCTTC
-	-	TRBV29-1	13	TRBJ2-7	CSARTARGYEQYF	TGCAGCGCTAGGACTGCTCGAGGCTACGAGCAGTACTTC
TRBD1	-	TRBV15	16	TRBJ2-2	CATSKKGQGSPGELFF	TGTGCCACCAGCAAAAAGGGACAGGGGAGTCCCGGGGAGCTGTTTTTT
TRBD2	-	TRBV5-1	16	TRBJ2-1	CASSTGTSGGNNEQFF	TGCGCCAGCAGCACTGGGACTAGCGGAGGCAACAATGAGCAGTTCTTC
TRBD1	-	TRBV18	15	TRBJ2-5	CASSLGTGSPETQYF	TGTGCCAGCTCACTGGGGACAGGGAGTCCAGAGACCCAGTACTTC
-	-	TRBV7-2	16	TRBJ2-1	CASSPRQRSSYNEQFF	TGTGCCAGCAGCCCCCGGCAGCGGAGCTCCTACAATGAGCAGTTCTTC
TRBD1	-	TRBV7-9	13	TRBJ1-2	CASSAGQGDGYTF	TGTGCCAGCAGCGCGGGACAGGGAGATGGCTACACCTTC
-	-	TRBV5-4	13	TRBJ2-1	CASSLKTGDEQFF	TGTGCCAGCAGCCTAAAAACGGGGGATGAGCAGTTCTTC
-	-	TRBV6-5	13	TRBJ2-7	CASRARSIYEQYF	TGTGCCAGCAGGGCACGGAGTATCTACGAGCAGTACTTC
-	-	TRBV5-1	17	TRBJ2-7	CASSLAYGAGIKGEQYF	TGCGCCAGCAGCTTGGCCTATGGTGCGGGGATAAAGGGGGAGCAGTACTTC
TRBD2	once	TRBV5-1	17	TRBJ2-3	CASSLGGAGISTDTQYF	TGCGCCAGCAGCTTGGGCGGAGCGGGGATAAGCACAGATACGCAGTATTTT
-	-	TRBV18	14	TRBJ2-1	CASSLLHRDNEQFF	TGTGCCAGCTCACTTCTCCACAGGGACAATGAGCAGTTCTTC
TRBD2	once	TRBV2	15	TRBJ2-5	CASRGVGRVQETQYF	TGTGCCAGCAGGGGTGTTGGGAGGGTTCAAGAGACCCAGTACTTC
-	-	TRBV28	12	TRBJ1-5	CASSLAREPQHF	TGTGCCAGCAGTTTGGCGCGGGAGCCCCAGCATTTT
TRBD1	-	TRBV6-5	14	TRBJ1-1	CASRRTGVGTEAFF	TGTGCCAGCAGACGGACAGGGGTTGGCACTGAAGCTTTCTTT
-	-	TRBV4-1	15	TRBJ1-2	CASSQDIYSLGTYTF	TGCGCCAGCAGCCAAGATATCTATTCGTTGGGCACTTACACCTTC
TRBD1	-	TRBV5-5	15	TRBJ1-5	CASSLGDRGQQPQHF	TGTGCCAGCAGCTTGGGGGACAGGGGGCAACAGCCCCAGCATTTT
TRBD2	-	TRBV27	14	TRBJ2-1	CATLSGSSYNEQFF	TGTGCCACCTTAAGCGGGAGCTCCTACAATGAGCAGTTCTTC
TRBD2	once	TRBV4-2	15	TRBJ2-7	CASSQPSGGEYEQYF	TGTGCCAGCAGCCAACCTAGCGGGGGGGAGTACGAGCAGTACTTC
TRBD1	once	TRBV18	14	TRBJ1-1	CASSPLTGGYEAFF	TGTGCCAGCTCACCGCTGACAGGGGGGTATGAAGCTTTCTTT
-	-	TRBV6-1	16	TRBJ2-3	CASSDARGRSTDTQYF	TGTGCCAGCAGTGACGCCAGGGGTCGAAGCACAGATACGCAGTATTTT
-	-	TRBV6-6	16	TRBJ1-1	CASSYSRTVRGTEAFF	TGTGCCAGCAGTTACTCGAGGACAGTTCGGGGCACTGAAGCTTTCTTT
TRBD1	-	TRBV18	14	TRBJ2-7	CASSPGTGPYEQYF	TGTGCCAGCTCACCCGGGACAGGCCCCTACGAGCAGTACTTC
-	-	TRBV11-2	17	TRBJ2-1	CASSPTRGLGSYNEQFF	TGTGCCAGCAGCCCGACCCGGGGACTGGGTTCCTACAATGAGCAGTTCTTC
-	-	TRBV11-2	15	TRBJ1-6	CASSSPSDMGSPLHF	TGTGCCAGCAGCTCCCCCTCCGACATGGGTTCACCCCTCCACTTT
-	-	TRBV5-1	18	TRBJ1-1	CASSLAGTTRGGNTEAFF	TGCGCCAGCAGCTTGGCCGGCACGACGCGGGGCGGCAACACTGAAGCTTTCTTT
TRBD1	-	TRBV28	18	TRBJ2-3	CASSFPGVRQGSTDTQYF	TGTGCCAGCAGTTTCCCCGGTGTCCGACAGGGAAGCACAGATACGCAGTATTTT
TRBD2	few	TRBV9	15	TRBJ2-3	CASSVRGSGTDTQYF	TGTGCCAGCAGCGTCCGCGGGAGTGGGACAGATACGCAGTATTTT
-	-	TRBV9	15	TRBJ2-1	CASSVGGGALNEQFF	TGTGCCAGCAGCGTAGGTGGGGGGGCCCTCAATGAGCAGTTCTTC
TRBD2	-	TRBV6-5	15	TRBJ2-1	CASSYGTSVYNEQFF	TGTGCCAGCAGTTACGGGACTAGCGTATACAATGAGCAGTTCTTC
TRBD1	-	TRBV2	14	TRBJ2-7	CASSVEGQGYEQYF	TGTGCCAGCAGTGTAGAGGGACAGGGCTACGAGCAGTACTTC
-	-	TRBV15	15	TRBJ1-6	CATSRDGGGDSPLHF	TGTGCCACCAGCAGAGATGGCGGGGGCGATTCACCCCTCCACTTT
TRBD1	-	TRBV2	15	TRBJ1-6	CASMRGTGRNSPLHF	TGTGCCAGCATGAGGGGGACAGGGAGGAATTCACCCCTCCACTTT
TRBD2	once	TRBV20-1	15	TRBJ2-5	CSASGRGGPQETQYF	TGCAGTGCTAGTGGGCGGGGGGGCCCCCAAGAGACCCAGTACTTC
TRBD1	once	TRBV2	14	TRBJ1-2	CASKETGEGYGYTF	TGTGCCAGCAAAGAGACAGGGGAAGGCTATGGCTACACCTTC
TRBD1	-	TRBV28	18	TRBJ1-4	CASPRAQKQGVEDEKLFF	TGTGCCAGCCCACGGGCCCAGAAACAGGGGGTGGAGGATGAAAAACTGTTTTTT
TRBD1	-	TRBV27	16	TRBJ1-4	CASSLIWDRGHEKLFF	TGTGCCAGCAGTCTTATATGGGACAGGGGGCATGAAAAACTGTTTTTT
TRBD2	-	TRBV5-1	15	TRBJ2-1	CASSFLAGEAYEQFF	TGCGCCAGCAGCTTCCTAGCGGGAGAGGCGTATGAGCAGTTCTTC
-	-	TRBV2	13	TRBJ1-1	CASSGRLNTEAFF	TGTGCCAGCAGTGGCAGGCTGAACACTGAAGCTTTCTTT
TRBD1	-	TRBV6-6	14	TRBJ1-4	CASRRQGLNEKLFF	TGTGCCAGCAGGAGACAGGGGCTTAATGAAAAACTGTTTTTT
-	once	TRBV5-1	13	TRBJ1-1	CASRLHSGTEAFF	TGCGCCAGCAGGCTCCATAGCGGGACTGAAGCTTTCTTT
-	-	TRBV15	15	TRBJ2-1	CATSRVPEDYNEQFF	TGTGCCACCAGCAGAGTGCCAGAGGATTACAATGAGCAGTTCTTC
-	-	TRBV28	13	TRBJ1-2	CASRIQGNYGYTF	TGTGCCAGCAGAATACAGGGAAACTATGGCTACACCTTC
-	-	TRBV12-3/TRBV12-4	12	TRBJ2-2	CASNGGPGELFF	TGTGCCAGCAACGGGGGACCCGGGGAGCTGTTTTTT
-	-	TRBV19	12	TRBJ1-1	CASKRQNTEAFF	TGTGCCAGTAAGAGACAGAACACTGAAGCTTTCTTT
TRBD1	few	TRBV6-5	16	TRBJ1-1	CASSYRDRGMNTEAFF	TGTGCCAGCAGTTACCGGGACAGAGGAATGAACACTGAAGCTTTCTTT